Listed below are T cell receptor beta chains from one sample, sequenced in a study of T cell repertoires in cytomegalovirus infection. TCRdb used MiXCR to reprocess the reads, holding one entry per CDR3 protein. In the table there are roughly 250,000 distinct CDR3 sequences, around 12% of which are singletons. Source material: PBMCs. The origin of the receptors is a human donor in good health (CMV status not recorded). Some clones in this sample may be carry-over from other donors' samples. Both conserved end residues are part of each CDR3. The D gene is left open where the match is weak. The listing skips clone size in some rows; elsewhere it reads once, few, many or a size class.

TGCAGTGCTAGAGATACTCGTCGGCTGCCAGATACGCAGTATTTT CSARDTRRLPDTQYF TRBV20-1 - TRBJ2-3 -
TGTGCCAGCAGCTGGACCGGGACTAGCGGGGTTAATGAGCAGTTCTTC CASSWTGTSGVNEQFF TRBV7-2 TRBD2 TRBJ2-1 many
TGTGCCAGCAGTTTCTCGAGGGGAGGGAGTTCCTCTGGGGCCAACGTCCTGACTTTC CASSFSRGGSSSGANVLTF TRBV12-3/TRBV12-4 TRBD2 TRBJ2-6 many
TGTGCCATCAGTGCCGGGACACTTAACACTGAAGCTTTCTTT CAISAGTLNTEAFF TRBV10-3 - TRBJ1-1 few
TGTGCCAGCAGCTTAGCTGCTAGCGGGGTCGAGCAGTACTTC CASSLAASGVEQYF TRBV7-2 TRBD2 TRBJ2-7 many
TGCGCCAGCAGCTTGGTTATCGGGGACCAAGAGACCCAGTACTTC CASSLVIGDQETQYF TRBV5-1 - TRBJ2-5 many
TGTGCCAGCAGCTTGACAGGGTCTGGAAACACCATATATTTT CASSLTGSGNTIYF TRBV7-2 TRBD1 TRBJ1-3 many
TGTGCCAGCACCAGCCGGACAGGGGTGGTCTATGGCTACACCTTC CASTSRTGVVYGYTF TRBV6-5 TRBD1 TRBJ1-2 many
TGTGCCAGCAGCTTGAGACAGGGCAGGTACAATGAGCAGTTCTTC CASSLRQGRYNEQFF TRBV7-2 TRBD1 TRBJ2-1 many
TGTGCCAGTAGTACCCCAGATTACCCCTACGAGCAGTACTTC CASSTPDYPYEQYF TRBV19 - TRBJ2-7 many
TGTGCCTGGAATCCGGGCGGGAGGTATCGGGGGACCCAGTACTTC CAWNPGGRYRGTQYF TRBV30 TRBD2 TRBJ2-5 -
TGTGCTAGTGGTTTGGACAGGGGAATCTACGAGCAGTACTTC CASGLDRGIYEQYF TRBV12-5 TRBD1 TRBJ2-7 many
TGCAGCGTTGCGGCAGGGGGTAATTCACCCCTCCACTTT CSVAAGGNSPLHF TRBV29-1 TRBD1 TRBJ1-6 few
TGTGCCAGCAGCTTAGTAGGGAAGAATGGCTACACCTTC CASSLVGKNGYTF TRBV11-2 - TRBJ1-2 many
TGTGCCATCAGCCTTAGTCCTCAGGGCACTGAAGCTTTCTTT CAISLSPQGTEAFF TRBV10-3 - TRBJ1-1 few
TGTGCCAGCAGTCAAAGACAGGATCTCGATGGCTACACCTTC CASSQRQDLDGYTF TRBV7-2 - TRBJ1-2 many
TGTGCCAGCAGCTTAGAAGTAGGGAACTATGGCTACACCTTC CASSLEVGNYGYTF TRBV7-2 - TRBJ1-2 many
TGTGCCAGCAGGGGAACCGGGACTAGCGGTTACGAGCAGTACTTC CASRGTGTSGYEQYF TRBV25-1 TRBD2 TRBJ2-7 -
TGTGCCAGCAGTTACCCTTTTGACGAGCAGTACTTC CASSYPFDEQYF TRBV6-6 - TRBJ2-7 few
TGTGCCAGCATAGAACAGGGGCGAGTCACCGGGGAGCTGTTTTTT CASIEQGRVTGELFF TRBV6-2/TRBV6-3 TRBD1 TRBJ2-2 few
TGCAGTGCTAGATTGACAGCGACCTACGAGCAGTACTTC CSARLTATYEQYF TRBV20-1 - TRBJ2-7 few
TGTGCCAGCAGCCTGCCGGGACAGGTCGGGGGCTATGGCTACACCTTC CASSLPGQVGGYGYTF TRBV7-2 TRBD1 TRBJ1-2 many
TGTGCCAGTAAGTCGGACAGTAACACCGGGGAGCTGTTTTTT CASKSDSNTGELFF TRBV19 - TRBJ2-2 few
TGTGCCAGCAGCTTGGGGGGGCCCCAAGAGACCCAGTACTTC CASSLGGPQETQYF TRBV6-1 - TRBJ2-5 many
TGTGCCAGCCAGGGGGGGAGCGGGAGGGCCCCCACCTACGAGCAGTACTTC CASQGGSGRAPTYEQYF TRBV6-1 TRBD2 TRBJ2-7 -
TGTGCCAGCAGCGTCCAGGGGGGGACTAATGAAAAACTGTTTTTT CASSVQGGTNEKLFF TRBV7-2 TRBD1 TRBJ1-4 -
TGTGCCAGCAGTCCCCCTTACCAAGAGACCCAGTACTTC CASSPPYQETQYF TRBV6-2/TRBV6-3 - TRBJ2-5 -
TGTGCCAGCAGTTTCTCGGCCGCGGGACAGGGCGCATCCGGGGAGCTGTTTTTT CASSFSAAGQGASGELFF TRBV27 TRBD1 TRBJ2-2 -
TGTGCCAGCAGTTCCGTGACCCCCCGGGCGGCTAGCTACGAGCAGTACTTC CASSSVTPRAASYEQYF TRBV28 - TRBJ2-7 few
TGTGCCAGCAGACCGGGACTCAACTACAATGAGCAGTTCTTC CASRPGLNYNEQFF TRBV12-3/TRBV12-4 - TRBJ2-1 few
TGTGCCAGCAGTTACCCCGTGGAAGGGACCGGGGAGCTGTTTTTT CASSYPVEGTGELFF TRBV6-2/TRBV6-3 - TRBJ2-2 many
TGTGCCAGCAGGAGACAGACAGGTGAAGCTTTCTTT CASRRQTGEAFF TRBV7-4 - TRBJ1-1 few
TGTGCCAGCAGCTTAGCGGGACTAGAGACCAATGAGCAGTTCTTC CASSLAGLETNEQFF TRBV7-2 TRBD2 TRBJ2-1 many
TGCAGCGTAGACAGTCAGATGAACACTGAAGCTTTCTTT CSVDSQMNTEAFF TRBV29-1 - TRBJ1-1 many
TGTGCCAGCAAGGGGAGCCGCGAGCAGTACTTC CASKGSREQYF TRBV12-3/TRBV12-4 - TRBJ2-7 many
TGTGCCAGCAGCTCCCTGACTAGCGGGAGCGGGCAGACCCAGTACTTC CASSSLTSGSGQTQYF TRBV7-2 TRBD2 TRBJ2-5 -
TGTGCCAGCAGCTTGGGTATCTCTTCACCCCTCCACTTT CASSLGISSPLHF TRBV5-6 - TRBJ1-6 many
TGTGCCAGCAGTAAATCCAGAGCGGAGACCCAGTACTTC CASSKSRAETQYF TRBV12-3/TRBV12-4 - TRBJ2-5 many
TGCAGTGCTAGTAATGCCTACGAGCAGTACTTC CSASNAYEQYF TRBV20-1 - TRBJ2-7 -
TGCAGCGCTACAACCGGAGGGGGCGATAACACCGGGGAGCTGTTTTTT CSATTGGGDNTGELFF TRBV29-1 - TRBJ2-2 few
TGCGCCAGCAGCCAAGAACGTGGCAGCTTTAACTATGGCTACACCTTC CASSQERGSFNYGYTF TRBV4-1 - TRBJ1-2 -